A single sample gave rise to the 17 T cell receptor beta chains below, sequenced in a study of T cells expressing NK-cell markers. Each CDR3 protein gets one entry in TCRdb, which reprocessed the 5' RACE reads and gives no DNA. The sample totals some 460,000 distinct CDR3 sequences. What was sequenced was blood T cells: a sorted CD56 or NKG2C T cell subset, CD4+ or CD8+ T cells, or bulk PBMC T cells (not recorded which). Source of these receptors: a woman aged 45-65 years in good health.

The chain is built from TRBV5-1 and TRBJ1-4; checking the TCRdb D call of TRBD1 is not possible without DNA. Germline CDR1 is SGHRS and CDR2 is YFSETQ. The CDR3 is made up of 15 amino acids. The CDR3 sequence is CASSSSGTGDEKLFF.

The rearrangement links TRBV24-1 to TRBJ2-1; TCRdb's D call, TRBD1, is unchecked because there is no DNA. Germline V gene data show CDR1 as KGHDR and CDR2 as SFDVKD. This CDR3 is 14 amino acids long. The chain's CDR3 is CATSDFGGHNEQFF.

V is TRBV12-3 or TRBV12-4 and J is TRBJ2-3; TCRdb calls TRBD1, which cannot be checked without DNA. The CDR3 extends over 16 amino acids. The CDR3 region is CASSSRGITSTDTQYF.

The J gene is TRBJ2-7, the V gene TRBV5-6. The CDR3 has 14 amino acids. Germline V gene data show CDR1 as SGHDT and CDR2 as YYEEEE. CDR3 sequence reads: CASSFADITYEQYF.

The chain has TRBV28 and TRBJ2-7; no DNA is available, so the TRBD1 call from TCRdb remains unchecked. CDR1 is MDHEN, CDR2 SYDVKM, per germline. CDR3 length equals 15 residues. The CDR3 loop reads CASSYAWGSGDEQYF.

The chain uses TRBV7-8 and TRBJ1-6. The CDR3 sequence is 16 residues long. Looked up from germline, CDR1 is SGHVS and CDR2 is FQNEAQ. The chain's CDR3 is CASSLGVTSANSPLHF.

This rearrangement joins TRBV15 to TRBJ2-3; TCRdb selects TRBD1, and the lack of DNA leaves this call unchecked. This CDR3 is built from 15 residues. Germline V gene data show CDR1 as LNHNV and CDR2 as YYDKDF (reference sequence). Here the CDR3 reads CATSRDPLPPDTQYF.

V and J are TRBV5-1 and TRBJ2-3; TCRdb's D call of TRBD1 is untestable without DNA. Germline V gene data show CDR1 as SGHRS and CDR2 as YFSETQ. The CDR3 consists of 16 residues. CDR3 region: CASSLATGTGADTQYF. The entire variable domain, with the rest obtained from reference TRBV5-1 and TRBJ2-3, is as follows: KAGVTQTPRYLIKTRGQQVTLSCSPISGHRSVSWYQQTPGQGLQFLFEYFSETQRNKGNFPGRFSGRQFSNSRSEMNVSTLELGDSALYLCASSLATGTGADTQYFGPGTRLTVL.

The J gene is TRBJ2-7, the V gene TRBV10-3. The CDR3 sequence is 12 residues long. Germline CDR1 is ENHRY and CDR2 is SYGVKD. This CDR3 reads CAIRDVAYEQYF.

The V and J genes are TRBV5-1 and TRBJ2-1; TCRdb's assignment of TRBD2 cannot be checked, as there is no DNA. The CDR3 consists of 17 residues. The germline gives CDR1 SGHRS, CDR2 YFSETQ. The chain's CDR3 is CASSVAVSAGAYNEQFF. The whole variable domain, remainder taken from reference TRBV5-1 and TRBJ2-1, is KAGVTQTPRYLIKTRGQQVTLSCSPISGHRSVSWYQQTPGQGLQFLFEYFSETQRNKGNFPGRFSGRQFSNSRSEMNVSTLELGDSALYLCASSVAVSAGAYNEQFFGPGTRLTVL.

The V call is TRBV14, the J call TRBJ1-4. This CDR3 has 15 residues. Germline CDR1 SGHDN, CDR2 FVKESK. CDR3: CASSTSWSTNEKLFF.

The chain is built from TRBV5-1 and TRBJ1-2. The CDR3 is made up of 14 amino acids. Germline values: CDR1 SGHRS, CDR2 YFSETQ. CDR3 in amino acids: CASSLFVGDYGYTF.

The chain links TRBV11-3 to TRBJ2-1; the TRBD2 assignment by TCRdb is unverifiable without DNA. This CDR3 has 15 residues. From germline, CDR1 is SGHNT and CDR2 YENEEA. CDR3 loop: CASSLGAGGPDEQFF.

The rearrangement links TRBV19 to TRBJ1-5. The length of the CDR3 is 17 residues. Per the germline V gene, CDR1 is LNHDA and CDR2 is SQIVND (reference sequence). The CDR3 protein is CASTQTEGSISNQPQHF.

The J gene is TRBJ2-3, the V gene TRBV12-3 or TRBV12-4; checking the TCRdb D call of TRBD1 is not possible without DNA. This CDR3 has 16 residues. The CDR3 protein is CASSPLGAAKADTQYF.

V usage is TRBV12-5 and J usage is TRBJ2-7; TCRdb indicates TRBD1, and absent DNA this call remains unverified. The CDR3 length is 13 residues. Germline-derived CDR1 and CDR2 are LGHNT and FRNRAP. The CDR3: CASGGQEKYEQYF.

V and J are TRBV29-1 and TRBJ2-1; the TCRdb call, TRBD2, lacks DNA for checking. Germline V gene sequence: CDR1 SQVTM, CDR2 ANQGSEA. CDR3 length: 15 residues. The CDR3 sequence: CSVKRGLGNYNEQFF.